These 22 T cell receptor beta chains were all obtained from the same sample, sequenced in a study of blood T cell repertoires in COVID-19. Clones were read by immunoSEQ multiplex PCR, and TCRdb kept only the in-frame ones, dropping some. The sample includes some 300,000 clones, about nine tenths of them seen just once. The specimen sequenced was peripheral blood. Receptors originate from a woman aged 45-65 years with COVID-19, enrolled during active disease.

This chain connects TRBV5-1 to TRBJ2-7, with 8 bases identical to TRBD2. With V trimmed by 2 bases and J by 5 bases, 9 bases remained unmatched. The CDR3 has 15 residues. Germline lookup yields CDR1 SGHRS and CDR2 YFSETQ. The CDR3: CASSFLAGTRDEQYF. CDR3 in DNA: TGCGCCAGCAGCTTTTTAGCGGGAACCAGGGACGAGCAGTACTTC.

The gene calls are TRBV5-1 and TRBJ2-7, with 8 bases aligning to TRBD1. The CDR3 contains 13 residues. Germline trimming cut 4 bases from V and 5 bases from J; bases unmatched to any gene: 5. CDR1 and CDR2 from the germline V gene are SGHRS and YFSETQ. The CDR3 nucleotides are TGCGCCAGCAGCCTTTTGACAGGGGACGAGCAGTACTTC. Its protein is CASSLLTGDEQYF.

This clone has only one observation. The rearrangement joins TRBV27 to TRBJ2-2; tentatively, D is TRBD1 (5 bases). Germline assignment: CDR1 MNHEY and CDR2 SMNVEV (reference sequence). Trimming cost V 4 bases and J 2 bases, with 8 bases left between them. This CDR3 is built from 14 residues. This chain's CDR3 is CASSYQGNTGELFF. For the CDR3, the DNA is TGTGCCAGCAGTTATCAGGGTAACACCGGGGAGCTGTTTTTT.

V is TRBV28 and J is TRBJ1-2; 7 bases fit TRBD1. Germline CDR1 and CDR2: MDHEN and SYDVKM. Trimming at V came to 7 bases and at J to 4 bases, leaving 9 bases not matched to a gene. The CDR3 has 14 residues. The CDR3 nucleotides are TGTGCCAGCACCCCAGGGGGGCAGGTCTATGGCTACACCTTC. This sequence encodes CASTPGGQVYGYTF.

The V and J genes are TRBV9 and TRBJ2-1; 10 bases agree with TRBD1. The length of the CDR3 is 16 residues. With 2 bases clipped from V and 8 bases from J, the junction kept 10 bases outside the gene matches. Germline assignment: CDR1 SGDLS and CDR2 YYNGEE. The CDR3 spells CASSVINGQGEDEQFF. The DNA of the CDR3 is TGTGCCAGCAGCGTTATCAATGGACAGGGGGAGGATGAGCAGTTCTTC.

The V call is TRBV6-6, the J call TRBJ1-1; no clear D. Trimming cost V 9 bases and J 0 bases, with 8 bases left between them. Per the germline V gene, CDR1 is MNHNY and CDR2 is SVGAGI (reference sequence). This CDR3 is 12 amino acids long. The CDR3 region is CASSVLNTEAFF. In DNA, the CDR3 is TGTGCCAGTTCGGTCCTGAACACTGAAGCTTTCTTT.

This clone occurred many times. The J gene is TRBJ2-1, the V gene TRBV7-8; 11 bases line up with TRBD2. V gave up 5 bases and J gave up 7 bases; unmatched junction bases: 4. Germline loops: CDR1 SGHVS, CDR2 FQNEAQ. CDR3 length: 14 amino acids. CDR3 sequence reads: CASSTSGSVNEQFF. In DNA, the CDR3 is TGTGCCAGCAGCACTAGCGGGAGTGTGAATGAGCAGTTCTTC.

The chain recombines TRBV5-1 with TRBJ2-5, with D possibly being TRBD1 (6 bases). CDR1 is SGHRS and CDR2 is YFSETQ in the germline V gene. CDR3 length equals 15 residues. Trimming stripped 2 bases from V and 0 bases from J, with 11 bases between. The CDR3 nucleotides read TGCGCCAGCAGCTTTAGGGACATGAACCAAGAGACCCAGTACTTC. It is translated as CASSFRDMNQETQYF.

The rearrangement links TRBV19 to TRBJ1-1; D may be TRBD1 (6 bases). The ends were cut back, 8 bases at V and 1 base at J, with 11 bases in the middle. CDR3 length: 13 residues. Germline CDR1 reads LNHDA; CDR2 reads SQIVND (reference sequence). The CDR3 spells CASSWTENTEAFF. The CDR3 DNA reads TGTGCCAGTTCCTGGACAGAGAACACTGAAGCTTTCTTT.

This CDR3 is CASSEARRQDDTQYF. The DNA for the CDR3 is TGTGCCAGCAGCGAAGCTCGTAGACAGGACGATACGCAGTATTTT. The V call is TRBV14, the J call TRBJ2-3; possible D gene TRBD1, 6 bases. This CDR3 has 15 amino acids. The ends were cut back, 5 bases at V and 6 bases at J, with 18 bases in the middle. In germline, CDR1 is SGHDN, CDR2 FVKESK. The full variable domain, its missing parts supplied by reference TRBV14 and TRBJ2-3, is EAGVTQFPSHSVIEKGQTVTLRCDPISGHDNLYWYRRVMGKEIKFLLHFVKESKQDESGMPNNRFLAERTGGTYSTLKVQPAELEDSGVYFCASSEARRQDDTQYFGPGTRLTVL.

The CDR3 DNA reads TGTGCCAGCAGCGACGACGGGACAGGGAACACTGAAGCTTTCTTT. Translation: CASSDDGTGNTEAFF. The chain links TRBV9 to TRBJ1-1; 8 bases are shared with TRBD1. CDR3 size: 15 residues. CDR1 SGDLS and CDR2 YYNGEE come from the germline V gene. With V trimmed by 3 bases and J by 1 base, 5 bases remained unmatched.

J is TRBJ2-2 and V is TRBV7-2, with 7 bases identical to TRBD2. Losses at the gene ends were 5 bases for V and 2 bases for J; bases not matched to a gene: 5. The CDR3 has 15 amino acids. Germline assignment: CDR1 SGHTA and CDR2 FQGNSA. The CDR3 DNA follows: TGTGCCAGCAGCCTAGGGACTAAAAACACCGGGGAGCTGTTTTTT. Translation gives CASSLGTKNTGELFF. The complete variable domain, with remaining parts taken from reference TRBV7-2 and TRBJ2-2, reads GAGVSQSPSNKVTEKGKDVELRCDPISGHTALYWYRQSLGQGLEFLIYFQGNSAPDKSGLPSDRFSAERTGGSVSTLTIQRTQQEDSAVYLCASSLGTKNTGELFFGEGSRLTVL.

CDR3: CASSATGGQVKETQYF. The CDR3 nucleotides are TGTGCCAGCAGTGCCACAGGGGGCCAAGTTAAGGAGACCCAGTACTTC. The gene calls are TRBV6-1 and TRBJ2-5; TRBD1 matches at 9 bases. Germline V gene lookup returns CDR1 MNHNS and CDR2 SASEGT. Germline trimming cut 4 bases from V and 5 bases from J; bases unmatched to any gene: 11. This CDR3 region has 16 residues.

The chain links TRBV4-2 to TRBJ2-7; D gene ambiguous. The germline V and J ends were trimmed by 3 bases and 7 bases, with 7 bases remaining between them. The CDR3 loop spans 11 amino acids. CDR1 and CDR2 from the germline V gene are LGHNA and YNFKEQ. CDR3 sequence (DNA): TGTGCCAGCAGCCACCTCCTTGAGCAGTACTTC. Its translation is CASSHLLEQYF.

The chain joins TRBV25-1 to TRBJ2-1; a weak D match, TRBD1 (6 bases). Trimming pared 4 bases from V and 10 bases from J, leaving 14 bases between. CDR1 MGHDK and CDR2 SYGVNS come from the germline V gene. The CDR3 runs to 13 residues. Written as DNA, the CDR3 is TGTGCCAGCAGTGGCCGGACAGTCGGGGAGCAGTTCTTC. It codes for CASSGRTVGEQFF.

The chain recombines TRBV27 with TRBJ2-7; D ambiguous. V gave up 3 bases and J gave up 2 bases, with 8 bases separating them. The CDR3 extends over 13 amino acids. Germline CDR1 reads MNHEY; CDR2 reads SMNVEV (reference sequence). The CDR3 DNA is TGTGCCAGCAGTTTGGCCAGTACCTACGAGCAGTACTTC. This codes for CASSLASTYEQYF.

The rearrangement links TRBV6-2 or TRBV6-3 to TRBJ1-6; possibly TRBD1 for D (6 bases). Trimming removed 0 bases at V and 7 bases at J, with 10 bases between. The CDR3 extends over 15 amino acids. CDR1 is MNHEY, CDR2 SVGEGT, per germline. CDR3 sequence reads: CASSYSGAENSPLHF. The CDR3 DNA reads as TGTGCCAGCAGTTACTCGGGGGCCGAAAATTCACCCCTCCACTTT.

This chain joins TRBV19 and TRBJ1-6; D is ambiguous. The CDR3 loop spans 15 amino acids. CDR1 is LNHDA and CDR2 is SQIVND in the germline V gene (reference sequence). With 3 bases removed from V and 1 base from J, the gap between germline ends came to 7 bases. Written as DNA, the CDR3 is TGTGCCAGTAGTATGGGGAGGTCCTATAATTCACCCCTCCACTTT. It yields the protein CASSMGRSYNSPLHF.

About this clone itself: Other nucleotide sequences in the sample specify the same CDR3. The V gene is TRBV5-6, the J gene TRBJ2-6; D not resolved. V shed 4 bases and J shed 1 base, with 9 bases lying between them. Germline CDR1 is SGHDT and CDR2 is YYEEEE. There are 15 residues in the CDR3. The CDR3 reads CASSQTGSGANVLTF. DNA of the CDR3: TGTGCCAGCAGCCAGACGGGTTCTGGGGCCAACGTCCTGACTTTC. The full variable domain, in which reference TRBV5-6 and TRBJ2-6 provide the parts outside the CDR3, is DAGVTQSPTHLIKTRGQQVTLRCSPKSGHDTVSWYQQALGQGPQFIFQYYEEEERQRGNFPDRFSGHQFPNYSSELNVNALLLGDSALYLCASSQTGSGANVLTFGAGSRLTVL.

The chain couples TRBV6-1 to TRBJ2-5, with 7 nucleotides matching TRBD2. The germline V gene has CDR1 MNHNS and CDR2 SASEGT. V lost 1 base and J lost 3; bases outside the gene matches: 5. CDR3 length equals 15 residues. CDR3 sequence: CASSEVGLAEETQYF. CDR3 in DNA: TGTGCCAGCAGTGAAGTTGGGCTAGCGGAAGAGACCCAGTACTTC.

The chain has TRBV15 and TRBJ2-7; a weak D match, TRBD2 (5 bases). Germline loops: CDR1 LNHNV, CDR2 YYDKDF (reference sequence). CDR3 length equals 15 residues. V gave up 3 bases and J gave up 1 base, with 13 bases separating them. Here the CDR3 reads CATSSTPGDSYEQYF. The CDR3 coding sequence is TGTGCCACCAGCAGTACCCCCGGGGATTCCTACGAGCAGTACTTC. Variable domain in full (rest from reference TRBV15 and TRBJ2-7): DAMVIQNPRYQVTQFGKPVTLSCSQTLNHNVMYWYQQKSSQAPKLLFHYYDKDFNNEADTPDNFQSRRPNTSFCFLDIRSPGLGDTAMYLCATSSTPGDSYEQYFGPGTRLTVT.

V usage is TRBV4-1 and J usage is TRBJ1-1; TRBD1 matches at 8 bases. The V and J ends lost 0 bases and 5 bases, in that order; junction bases with no gene match: 8. Germline CDR1 and CDR2: MGHRA and YSYEKL. The CDR3 loop spans 16 amino acids. This chain's CDR3 is CASSQDLSGGLTEAFF. CDR3 bases: TGCGCCAGCAGCCAAGACCTATCAGGGGGCCTAACTGAAGCTTTCTTT.